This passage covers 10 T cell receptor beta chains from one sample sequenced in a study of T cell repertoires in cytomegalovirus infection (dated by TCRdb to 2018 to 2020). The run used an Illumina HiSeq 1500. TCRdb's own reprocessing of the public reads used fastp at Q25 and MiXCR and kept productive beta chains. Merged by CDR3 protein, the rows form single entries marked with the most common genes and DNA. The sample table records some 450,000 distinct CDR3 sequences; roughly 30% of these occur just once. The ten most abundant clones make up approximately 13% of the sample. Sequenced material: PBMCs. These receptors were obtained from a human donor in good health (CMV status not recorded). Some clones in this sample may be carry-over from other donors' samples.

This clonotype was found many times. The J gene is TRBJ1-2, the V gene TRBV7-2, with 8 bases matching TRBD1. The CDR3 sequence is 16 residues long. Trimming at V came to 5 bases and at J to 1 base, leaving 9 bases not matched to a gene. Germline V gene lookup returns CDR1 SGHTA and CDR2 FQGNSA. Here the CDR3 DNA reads TGTGCCAGCAGCATTACCGGCAGGGGGCGTAACTATGGCTACACCTTC. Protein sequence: CASSITGRGRNYGYTF. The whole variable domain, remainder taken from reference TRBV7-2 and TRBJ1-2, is GAGVSQSPSNKVTEKGKDVELRCDPISGHTALYWYRQSLGQGLEFLIYFQGNSAPDKSGLPSDRFSAERTGGSVSTLTIQRTQQEDSAVYLCASSITGRGRNYGYTFGSGTRLTVV.

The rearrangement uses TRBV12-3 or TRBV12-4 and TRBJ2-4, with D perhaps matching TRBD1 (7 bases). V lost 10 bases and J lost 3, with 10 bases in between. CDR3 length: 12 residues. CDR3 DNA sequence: TGTGCCACCCAGGGGGGCAAAAACATTCAGTACTTC. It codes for CATQGGKNIQYF.

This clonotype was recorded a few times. Here the CDR3 DNA reads TGTGCCAGCAGTCGACTCATCTGGACAGGCGGATATAATTCACCCCTCCACTTT. The encoded protein is CASSRLIWTGGYNSPLHF. The rearrangement links TRBV27 to TRBJ1-6; 7 nucleotides match TRBD1. CDR3 length equals 18 residues. V lost 5 bases to trimming and J lost 4 bases; unmatched junction nucleotides: 14. Germline V gene sequence: CDR1 MNHEY, CDR2 SMNVEV (reference sequence).

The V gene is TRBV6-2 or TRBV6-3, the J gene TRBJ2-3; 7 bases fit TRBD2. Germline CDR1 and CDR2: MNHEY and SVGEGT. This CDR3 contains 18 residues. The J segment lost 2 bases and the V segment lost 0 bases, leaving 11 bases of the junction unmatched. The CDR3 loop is CASSYSQRLARITDTQYF. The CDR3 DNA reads TGTGCCAGCAGTTACTCTCAGAGACTAGCTAGAATCACAGATACGCAGTATTTT.

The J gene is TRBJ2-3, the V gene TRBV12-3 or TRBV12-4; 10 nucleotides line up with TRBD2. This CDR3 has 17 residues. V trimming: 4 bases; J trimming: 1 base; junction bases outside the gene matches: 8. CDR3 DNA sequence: TGTGCCAGCAGTTCTTACCAGACTAGCGGGCGCACAGATACGCAGTATTTT. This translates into CASSSYQTSGRTDTQYF.

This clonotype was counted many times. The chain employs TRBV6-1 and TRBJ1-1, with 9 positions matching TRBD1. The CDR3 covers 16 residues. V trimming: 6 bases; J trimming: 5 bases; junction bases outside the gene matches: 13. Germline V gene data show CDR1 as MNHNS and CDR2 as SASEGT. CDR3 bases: TGTGCCAGCAGACTCGGGACAGGGAGGGTCAGGACTGAAGCTTTCTTT. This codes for CASRLGTGRVRTEAFF.

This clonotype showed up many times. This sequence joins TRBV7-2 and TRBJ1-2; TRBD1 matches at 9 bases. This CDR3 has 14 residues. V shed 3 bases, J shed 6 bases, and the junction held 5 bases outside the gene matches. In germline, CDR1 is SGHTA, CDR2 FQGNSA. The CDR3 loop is CASSFRTGEDGYTF. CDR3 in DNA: TGTGCCAGCAGCTTCCGGACAGGGGAAGATGGCTACACCTTC. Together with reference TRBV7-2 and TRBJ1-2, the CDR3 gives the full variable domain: GAGVSQSPSNKVTEKGKDVELRCDPISGHTALYWYRQSLGQGLEFLIYFQGNSAPDKSGLPSDRFSAERTGGSVSTLTIQRTQQEDSAVYLCASSFRTGEDGYTFGSGTRLTVV.

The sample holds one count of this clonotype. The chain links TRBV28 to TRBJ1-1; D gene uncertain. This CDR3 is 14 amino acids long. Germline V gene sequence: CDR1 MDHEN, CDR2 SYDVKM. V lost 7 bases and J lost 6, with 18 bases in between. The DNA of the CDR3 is TGTGCCAGCACCTCCTTTCGGGGAGGCGCTGAAGCTTTCTTT. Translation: CASTSFRGGAEAFF.

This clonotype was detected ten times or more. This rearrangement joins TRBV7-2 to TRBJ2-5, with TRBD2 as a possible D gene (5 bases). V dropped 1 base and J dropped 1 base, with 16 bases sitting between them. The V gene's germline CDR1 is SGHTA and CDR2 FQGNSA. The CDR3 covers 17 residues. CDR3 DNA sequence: TGTGCCAGCAGCTTAGGTTTATCGGGAACTCCCCAAGAGACCCAGTACTTC. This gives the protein CASSLGLSGTPQETQYF.

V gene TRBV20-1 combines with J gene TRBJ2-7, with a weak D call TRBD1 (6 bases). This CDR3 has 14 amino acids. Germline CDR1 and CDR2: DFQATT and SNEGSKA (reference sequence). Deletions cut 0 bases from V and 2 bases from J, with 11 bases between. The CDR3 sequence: CSAREVGGPYEQYF. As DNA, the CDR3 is TGCAGTGCTAGAGAGGTTGGGGGCCCCTACGAGCAGTACTTC.